Sequencing of this TCR beta chain was carried out in a study of T cells in Graves' hyperthyroidism and ophthalmopathy. This clonotype has a count of ten or more. Its target is unknown. Germline assignment: CDR1 LGHDT and CDR2 YNNKEL (reference sequence). J gave up 8 bases and V 3 bases, and 8 bases lay outside the gene matches. CDR3 length: 14 residues. General study findings and limits: Ophthalmopathy could be told apart from stable hyperthyroidism with a 13 V-J model.

Researchers amplified the TCR beta CDR3 regions from RNA transcripts. The TCR CDR3 was amplified in a first-round RT-PCR using the HTBI primer set. TCRdb fed the multiplex PCR reads into MiXCR, producing one record per CDR3 protein. The table has about 420,000 distinct CDR3 sequences, roughly 14% seen once. The PBMCs were taken from about 9.7 ml of fresh peripheral blood. The origin of this receptor is a woman aged 18-29 years with Graves' hyperthyroidism. This rearrangement joins TRBV3-1 to TRBJ1-1, with TRBD1 identical over 8 bases. The sequencing input was blood. In DNA form, the CDR3 reads TGTGCCAGCAGCCAGATGACAGGGGAACGGGAAGCTTTCTTT. This sequence encodes CASSQMTGEREAFF.